These 25 T cell receptor beta chains originate from one sample sequenced in a study of a mutant IDH1 vaccine in newly diagnosed glioma (dated by TCRdb to 2020 to 2022). The label giving this sample's time point can be read as: baseline, week 1 (first vaccination visit). In the paper's terms, the treatment or condition label means: pre-vaccination baseline after standard-of-care therapy. The library was made by the immunoSEQ multiplex PCR assay. TCRdb's version of the immuneACCESS table is confined to in-frame rearrangements and falls short of the full clone set. An unresolved V gene accounts for under half of the shortfall where checked; the remainder is of unknown origin. In all, the sample holds around 37,000 clones, and roughly 92% of those were seen once. The ten biggest clones cover more than 15% of the sample. This sample comprised PBMCs, obtained from a glioma patient treated with radiotherapy, temozolomide or both. These receptors were obtained from a man younger than 35 with glioma.

The chain has TRBV4-2 and TRBJ2-1; D might be TRBD1 (6 bases). V lost 1 base and J lost 2, with 9 bases in between. The CDR3 spans 15 residues. Per germline, CDR1 LGHNA and CDR2 YNFKEQ. The CDR3 DNA follows: TGTGCCAGCAGCCAAGGGGGGCCCGCCTACAATGAGCAGTTCTTC. It specifies CASSQGGPAYNEQFF.

V and J are TRBV6-1 and TRBJ1-1, with D possibly matching TRBD1 (5 bases). Trimming removed 6 bases from V and 1 base from J, with 12 bases in between. The CDR3 runs 14 residues. The V gene's germline CDR1 is MNHNS and CDR2 SASEGT. The CDR3: CASRVTGTNTEAFF. CDR3 in DNA: TGTGCCAGCAGGGTGACGGGGACGAACACTGAAGCTTTCTTT.

V usage is TRBV29-1 and J usage is TRBJ1-1, with D hard to call. Trimming removed 4 bases from V and 1 base from J, with 4 bases in between. The germline V gene encodes CDR1 SQVTM and CDR2 ANQGSEA. This CDR3 has 11 amino acids. This chain's CDR3 is CSVVGNTEAFF. CDR3 sequence (DNA): TGCAGCGTTGTAGGGAACACTGAAGCTTTCTTT.

The chain combines TRBV7-2 with TRBJ2-7; possibly TRBD1 or TRBD2 for D (5 bases each). The CDR3 totals 15 residues. V shed 6 bases and J shed 5 bases, with 20 bases lying between them. In germline, CDR1 is SGHTA, CDR2 FQGNSA. The CDR3 protein is CASSSKRGQVDEQYF. For the CDR3, the DNA is TGTGCCAGCAGTTCTAAGAGGGGTCAAGTCGACGAGCAGTACTTC.

V gene TRBV19 combines with J gene TRBJ1-2; TRBD1 is a possible D gene (5 bases). Germline V gene data show CDR1 as LNHDA and CDR2 as SQIVND (reference sequence). This CDR3 has 14 residues. V was pared by 1 base and J by 4 bases, with 10 bases between. The CDR3 sequence: CASSIVGAIYGYTF. In nucleotides, the CDR3 is TGTGCCAGTAGTATAGTAGGGGCGATCTATGGCTACACCTTC.

The J gene is TRBJ1-1, the V gene TRBV28, with unresolved D. With 3 bases removed from V and 2 bases from J, the gap between germline ends came to 1 base. The CDR3 contains 11 residues. In germline, CDR1 is MDHEN, CDR2 SYDVKM. The CDR3: CASSFNTEAFF. The CDR3 DNA reads as TGTGCCAGCAGTTTTAACACTGAAGCTTTCTTT.

The rearrangement uses TRBV5-4 and TRBJ2-2; TRBD1 or TRBD2 may be the D gene (6 bases each). In germline, CDR1 is SGHNT, CDR2 YYREEE (reference sequence). Trimming shortened V by 3 bases and J by 5 bases, and 17 bases separated the two germline ends. This CDR3 comprises 16 residues. Here the CDR3 reads CASSSQAGHQTGELFF. The CDR3 nucleotides are TGTGCCAGCAGCTCGCAGGCGGGACACCAAACCGGGGAGCTGTTTTTT. Supplemented by reference TRBV5-4 and TRBJ2-2, the full variable domain reads ETGVTQSPTHLIKTRGQQVTLRCSSQSGHNTVSWYQQALGQGPQFIFQYYREEENGRGNFPPRFSGLQFPNYSSELNVNALELDDSALYLCASSSQAGHQTGELFFGEGSRLTVL.

The chain joins TRBV5-1 to TRBJ1-1; 8 bases are a match to TRBD1. From germline, CDR1 is SGHRS and CDR2 YFSETQ. Trimming removed 8 bases from V and 1 base from J; junction bases left unmatched: 10. The CDR3 length is 15 residues. The CDR3 coding sequence is TGCGCCAGGAGGTCTCGGACAGGGAAGAACACTGAAGCTTTCTTT. This encodes CARRSRTGKNTEAFF.

This chain links TRBV6-5 with TRBJ1-1; 9 bases fit TRBD1. Trimming at V came to 0 bases and at J to 5 bases, leaving 7 bases not matched to a gene. Germline V gene sequence: CDR1 MNHEY, CDR2 SVGAGI. This CDR3 has 16 amino acids. CDR3 residues: CASSYSRGQGETEAFF. The DNA of the CDR3 is TGTGCCAGCAGTTACTCGAGGGGACAGGGAGAAACTGAAGCTTTCTTT.

The V call is TRBV7-9, the J call TRBJ2-3, with unresolved D. This CDR3 is 11 amino acids long. V was trimmed by 5 bases and J by 6 bases, leaving 6 bases between them. CDR1 is SEHNR, CDR2 FQNEAQ, per germline (reference sequence). The CDR3 spells CASSRADTQYF. Written as DNA, the CDR3 is TGTGCCAGCAGCCGCGCCGATACGCAGTATTTT.

V is TRBV7-2 and J is TRBJ1-3, with 8 bases lining up with TRBD1. This CDR3 contains 15 residues. The junction had 7 bases not matched to a gene; V was cut back by 4 bases and J by 5 bases. The V gene's germline CDR1 is SGHTA and CDR2 FQGNSA. The CDR3 is CASSSPDRVRNTIYF. As DNA, the CDR3 is TGTGCCAGCAGCTCCCCGGACAGGGTACGAAACACCATATATTTT.

V and J are TRBV6-5 and TRBJ1-1; possible D gene TRBD1, 6 bases. Germline V gene sequence: CDR1 MNHEY, CDR2 SVGAGI. The V end was cut by 6 bases, the J end by 6 bases, with 17 bases between. The CDR3 contains 14 residues. CDR3 sequence reads: CASSPDPRGAEAFF. The CDR3 nucleotides read TGTGCCAGCAGCCCCGATCCGAGGGGGGCTGAAGCTTTCTTT.

In DNA form, the CDR3 reads TGTGCCAGCAGCACGGACAGGGGTGGAACTGAAGCTTTCTTT. This translates into CASSTDRGGTEAFF. The chain combines TRBV6-1 with TRBJ1-1, with 9 bases lining up with TRBD1. Germline V lookup: CDR1 MNHNS, CDR2 SASEGT. The CDR3 is made up of 14 amino acids. Trimming removed 6 bases from V and 5 bases from J; junction bases left unmatched: 7.

This chain links TRBV4-3 with TRBJ2-7; a possible D gene is TRBD2 (7 bases). Deletions cut 0 bases from V and 3 bases from J, with 12 bases between. The CDR3 runs to 15 residues. Germline CDR1 LGHNA, CDR2 YSLEER. In DNA form, the CDR3 reads TGCGCCAGCAGCCAAGAATCGGGGGGCTTCTACGAGCAGTACTTC. The encoded protein is CASSQESGGFYEQYF.

This chain joins TRBV7-2 and TRBJ2-7; 8 bases are shared with TRBD1. This CDR3 contains 13 residues. Germline-derived CDR1 and CDR2 are SGHTA and FQGNSA. With V trimmed by 6 bases and J by 2 bases, 3 bases remained unmatched. CDR3 DNA sequence: TGTGCCAGCAGAACAGGGGGGACCTACGAGCAGTACTTC. Amino acid sequence: CASRTGGTYEQYF.

The CDR3 region is CASSGTTEAFF. The CDR3 coding sequence is TGTGCCAGCAGCGGGACGACTGAAGCTTTCTTT. This chain links TRBV6-6 with TRBJ1-1, with a weak D call TRBD1 (5 bases). The CDR3 loop spans 11 amino acids. Germline V gene data show CDR1 as MNHNY and CDR2 as SVGAGI (reference sequence). Trimming left V 6 bases short and J 5 bases short, with 7 bases between.

The chain uses TRBV7-9 and TRBJ2-3; TRBD2 matches at 9 bases. With V trimmed by 1 base and J by 2 bases, 4 bases remained unmatched. The CDR3 spans 16 residues. CDR1 is SEHNR and CDR2 is FQNEAQ in the germline V gene (reference sequence). The CDR3 sequence is CASSLGLAGNTDTQYF. The CDR3 DNA reads TGTGCCAGCAGCTTAGGGCTAGCGGGAAACACAGATACGCAGTATTTT.

The genes are TRBV7-2 and TRBJ1-5, with 8 bases matching TRBD1. Germline assignment: CDR1 SGHTA and CDR2 FQGNSA. V shed 5 bases and J 7 bases; nucleotides not matched to a gene: 10. This CDR3 spans 15 amino acids. This CDR3 is CASSQDRGLGQPQHF. CDR3 DNA sequence: TGTGCCAGCAGCCAAGACAGGGGCTTGGGGCAGCCCCAGCATTTT.

The V and J genes are TRBV4-2 and TRBJ1-1, with 9 bases aligning to TRBD1. The CDR3 covers 15 residues. V shed 2 bases, J shed 6 bases, and the junction held 7 bases outside the gene matches. Germline-derived CDR1 and CDR2 are LGHNA and YNFKEQ. The CDR3 DNA sequence: TGTGCCAGCAGCCAACCCGGGACAGGGAGGCCTGAAGCTTTCTTT. It translates to CASSQPGTGRPEAFF.

The chain employs TRBV4-3 and TRBJ1-1; no firm D call. The germline gives CDR1 LGHNA, CDR2 YSLEER. The CDR3 covers 14 residues. V shed 1 base and J shed 1 base, with 7 bases lying between them. The chain's CDR3 is CASSQVWQNTEAFF. CDR3 in DNA: TGCGCCAGCAGCCAAGTCTGGCAGAACACTGAAGCTTTCTTT.

This CDR3 is CASSQEAIQVGNEKLFF. The CDR3 DNA reads as TGTGCCAGCAGCCAAGAAGCAATACAGGTGGGGAATGAAAAACTGTTTTTT. The chain is built from TRBV4-2 and TRBJ1-4, with D maybe TRBD1 (5 bases). The germline V gene has CDR1 LGHNA and CDR2 YNFKEQ. The CDR3 length is 17 residues. Between the trimmed V and J ends, which lost 0 bases and 5 bases, there was a span of 16 bases.

This clone was observed a single time. The gene calls are TRBV29-1 and TRBJ2-3; 12 nucleotides agree with TRBD2. CDR3 length equals 16 residues. V trimming: 3 bases; J trimming: 4 bases; junction bases outside the gene matches: 8. From germline, CDR1 is SQVTM and CDR2 ANQGSEA. This CDR3 is CSVEGLAGGGSDTQYF. The CDR3, as DNA: TGCAGCGTTGAGGGGCTAGCGGGAGGGGGGTCAGATACGCAGTATTTT.

V gene TRBV6-1 combines with J gene TRBJ1-5, with D unclear. Trimming pared 3 bases from V and 6 bases from J, leaving 15 bases between. The CDR3 is made up of 15 amino acids. The germline gives CDR1 MNHNS, CDR2 SASEGT. The CDR3 DNA reads TGTGCCAGCAGTGACGTGGGTTTTTTTAGTCAGCCCCAGCATTTT. This translates into CASSDVGFFSQPQHF.

This chain links TRBV27 with TRBJ2-7; D ambiguous. The germline V gene encodes CDR1 MNHEY and CDR2 SMNVEV (reference sequence). The CDR3 has 14 residues. Trimming removed 1 base at V and 1 base at J, with 8 bases between. This CDR3 is CASSLYGGSYEQYF. CDR3 sequence (DNA): TGTGCCAGCAGTTTATACGGCGGTTCCTACGAGCAGTACTTC.

The rearrangement uses TRBV19 and TRBJ1-2; no clear D. The V gene's germline CDR1 is LNHDA and CDR2 SQIVND (reference sequence). The CDR3 has 14 residues. Trimming stripped 8 bases from V and 4 bases from J, with 17 bases between. CDR3 DNA sequence: TGTGCCAGTTATTCAAGGGATCGGCCCTATGGCTACACCTTC. It codes for CASYSRDRPYGYTF.